This T cell receptor (beta chain) is drawn from a study of neurological immune-mediated disorders (dated by TCRdb to the late 2010s). The study in broad terms: Of the approximately 34 multiple sclerosis patients, roughly 30 had relapsing-remitting MS and 3 had secondary progressive MS. The cohort included about 70 subjects: 14 with HAM/TSP, around 35 with multiple sclerosis, and 20 or so healthy controls. Using UMI-based sequencing, the study compared peripheral blood TCR-beta repertoires from patients with HTLV-I-associated myelopathy (HAM/TSP), patients with multiple sclerosis, and healthy controls. Longitudinal samples, technical triplicates and paired sorted CD4+ and CD8+ T-cell subsets, alongside PBMC samples, were included among the approximately 98 TCR-beta libraries. On the study overall, not on this receptor specifically: The highest TCR clonal expansion was observed in HAM/TSP patients, whereas the lowest was observed in MS patients, even when compared with healthy controls. Expanded clones from different subjects shared no identical CDR3 amino acid sequences, which suggests that TCR-beta repertoires were private in all groups. The MS cluster showed no association with clinical or MRI features, and the authors stated that larger cohorts are needed. In phylogenetic analysis, the repertoires of 18 of 34 MS patients grouped into a cluster of related CDR3 sequences, which suggests a possible signature at the repertoire level.

For the unsorted PBMC libraries, 2 million PBMCs were stored in RNAlater at -80 degrees C until RNA extraction and were used to generate the libraries. The multiple sclerosis patients were enrolled in a US clinical protocol that evaluated disease progression with magnetic resonance imaging. PBMCs were separated from peripheral blood using Ficoll-Hypaque density gradient centrifugation and then cryopreserved in liquid nitrogen. cDNA was synthesized by template-switch 5'RACE using a primer with a 10-nucleotide random unique molecular identifier that tagged each TCR transcript. Over 180 million TCR-beta sequences, covering 15-18 subjects, were produced in each sequencing run. Total RNA was extracted with the RNeasy kit. TCR-beta VDJ regions were amplified with primers for the TCR constant region and the 5'RACE anchor, using the KAPA Real-time Library Amplification kit. A first PCR added sample indexes and Illumina adaptors, after which a second PCR increased the library yield. After Ampure bead purification, the roughly 650 bp TCR product was size-selected on a 2% E-gel SizeSelection system. Before pooling, library quality was checked on a Bioanalyzer, concentration was measured with Qubit, and libraries were quantified with the Kapa Library Quantification kit. An Illumina HiSeq 2500 sequenced the libraries paired-end 2 x 150 bp. To increase sequence diversity, roughly 24-32% phiX was spiked into each library pool. Concerning the study's data processing: Quality-filtered reads were processed with the UMI-based MiGEC pipeline, which removed over 75% of raw TCR sequences during error correction. IMGT germline references were used for alignment of VDJ genes, and clonotypes were defined by a unique CDR3 amino acid sequence together with V-J genes. Clonal expansion, Shannon diversity, and CDR3 relatedness (CalcPairwiseDistances, ClusterSamples) were evaluated with VDJtools, and phylogenetic trees were built with CLCbio workbench. A clone was classed as expanded if it had 8 or more unique UMIs, a cutoff based on coefficient-of-variation modelling across technical triplicates. TCRdb trimmed the raw reads at Q25, called clones with MiXCR and kept productive beta chains. Every distinct CDR3 protein forms one entry, paired with its most common genes and DNA. The V and J calls follow TCRdb's processing rather than the paper's. The sample contains roughly 70,000 distinct CDR3 sequences, approximately 5% of them found a single time. The ten most abundant clones make up roughly 2% of the sample.

This clonotype was counted many times. Its recognized antigen is unknown. The record has no base qualities; no much larger clone is one base away. Sequencing used PBMCs. The sequence came from a woman in her seventies with multiple sclerosis.

The DNA reads TGTGCCAGCAGTTACGATGGGGGGGCCGGGGAGCTGTTTTTT. The translation is CASSYDGGAGELFF. The chain is assembled from TRBV6-5 and TRBJ2-2; TRBD2 agrees with 7 junctional bases. As encoded in the germline V gene, CDR1 is MNHEY while CDR2 is SVGAGI. The germline V and J ends show losses of 2 bases and 6 bases respectively, and no gene match explains 3 bases of the junction. The CDR3 contains 14 residues, cysteine and phenylalanine counted. Only the CDR3 region is kept as DNA, spanning 42 bases read in frame from base 1.